This is a list of T cell receptor beta chains from one sample in a study of T cell responses to AZD1222 COVID-19 vaccine. Method: immunoSEQ multiplex PCR; TCRdb's copy keeps in-frame clones and lacks some. The sample has some 140,000 clones, approximately 85% seen once. Sequenced material: peripheral blood, taken 28 days after the second dose of the MenACWY control vaccine. The receptor set was obtained from an adult who received the MenACWY meningococcal vaccine as a control. Both conserved end residues are part of each CDR3. Fields, in order: V gene, D gene, clone size, J gene, CDR3 DNA, CDR3 protein. D genes are given only for firm matches. Clone size is not always given. Where it is, it says once, few, many or a class for expanded clones.

>TRBV28|-|-|TRBJ1-2
TGTGCCAGCAGTTTGGCGGTCCATGGCTACACCTTC
CASSLAVHGYTF
>TRBV29-1|-|-|TRBJ1-5
TGCAGCGTTGAAGATATCGCGGGAGAAGCCCAGCATTTT
CSVEDIAGEAQHF
>TRBV7-9|TRBD1|-|TRBJ2-7
TGTGCCAGCAGATTAGGACAGGGGGCGTTCGACGAGCAGTACTTC
CASRLGQGAFDEQYF
>TRBV5-1|TRBD1|-|TRBJ1-2
TGCGCCAGCAGCTTAGGGAACAGGGGTTATGGCTACACCTTC
CASSLGNRGYGYTF
>TRBV24-1|-|few|TRBJ2-2
TGTGCCACCAGTGAGACGGCGAACACCGGGGAGCTGTTTTTT
CATSETANTGELFF
>TRBV15|-|-|TRBJ1-4
TGTGCCACCAGCAGAGATCCAGGGGCAACTAATGAAAAACTGTTTTTT
CATSRDPGATNEKLFF
>TRBV6-5|TRBD1|-|TRBJ1-6
TGTGCCAGCAGTAGGCAGGGGGTCGACAATTCACCCCTCCACTTT
CASSRQGVDNSPLHF
>TRBV5-1|-|-|TRBJ1-1
TGCGCCAGCAGCTTGAGTCAGATGAACACTGAAGCTTTCTTT
CASSLSQMNTEAFF
>TRBV29-1|-|once|TRBJ1-2
TGCAGCGTTGCCCCCGGCCAGGGCGATGGCTACACCTTC
CSVAPGQGDGYTF
>TRBV15|TRBD2|-|TRBJ2-1
TGTGCCACCCTTGGGACTAGCGGGGGGAATGAGCAGTTCTTC
CATLGTSGGNEQFF
>TRBV24-1|-|-|TRBJ2-3
TGTGCCACCAGTACGGAGGGCCCTAGCACAGATACGCAGTATTTT
CATSTEGPSTDTQYF
>TRBV5-6|TRBD2|-|TRBJ2-5
TGTGCCAGCAGCTTGGGGACTAGCGGGGGGTTGAAGACCCAGTACTTC
CASSLGTSGGLKTQYF
>TRBV19|-|-|TRBJ1-1
TGTGCCAGTAGTATCGGTCAGGCGGCTGAAGCTTTCTTT
CASSIGQAAEAFF
>TRBV4-1|-|-|TRBJ2-7
TGCGCCAGCAGCCAACAAGGGGCAGGGAGAGACGAGCAGTACTTC
CASSQQGAGRDEQYF
>TRBV2|-|-|TRBJ1-2
TGTGCCAGCAGTGTGTACAGGGCTAACTATGGCTACACCTTC
CASSVYRANYGYTF
>TRBV29-1|TRBD1|-|TRBJ1-2
TGCAGCGTTGAAACGGCAGGGGGTGGCTACACCTTC
CSVETAGGGYTF
>TRBV12-3/TRBV12-4|-|-|TRBJ1-2
TGTGCCAGCAGTTTCCCCGTCCTCTATGGCTACACCTTC
CASSFPVLYGYTF
>TRBV28|-|few|TRBJ2-3
TGTGCTCTGGGGCGTCAGGGACCAGATACGCAGTATTTT
CALGRQGPDTQYF
>TRBV7-2|TRBD2|-|TRBJ2-5
TGTGCCAGCAGCTTCCCACTAGCGGGGGGTCGAGAGACCCAGTACTTC
CASSFPLAGGRETQYF
>TRBV10-1|-|-|TRBJ2-2
TGCGCCAGCAGTGAGTCTGCCAAAGGCGGGGAGCTGTTTTTT
CASSESAKGGELFF
>TRBV3-1/TRBV3-2|-|-|TRBJ1-6
TGTGCCAGCAGCCCCGCCGGGATAAGTAGTAATTCACCCCTCCACTTT
CASSPAGISSNSPLHF
>TRBV6-5|TRBD2|few|TRBJ2-3
TGTGCCGGCGGGGGAGCCTACACAGATACGCAGTATTTT
CAGGGAYTDTQYF
>TRBV5-1|TRBD2|-|TRBJ2-3
TGCGCCAGCACTTGGGTAGCGGGGGGATCAGATACGCAGTATTTT
CASTWVAGGSDTQYF
>TRBV6-5|-|-|TRBJ1-1
TGTGCCAGCAGTCCTGGGACCTTCGGCACTGAAGCTTTCTTT
CASSPGTFGTEAFF
>TRBV19|-|-|TRBJ2-7
TGTGCCAGTAGTATTCATGGGAAACCCTCATGGCAGTACTTC
CASSIHGKPSWQYF
>TRBV5-6|-|-|TRBJ2-2
TGTGCCAGCAGCCTCGGAGGTACGGAGCTGTTTTTT
CASSLGGTELFF
>TRBV12-3/TRBV12-4|-|-|TRBJ1-3
TGTGCCAGCAGTCGGACAAGGGGAAACACCATATATTTT
CASSRTRGNTIYF
>TRBV2|TRBD1|once|TRBJ2-7
TGTGCCAGCAGAGAGGACAGGAACTCCTACGAGCAGTACTTC
CASREDRNSYEQYF
>TRBV6-4|-|-|TRBJ1-6
TGTGCCAGCAGTGTGGCCCCCGATAATTCACCCCTCCACTTT
CASSVAPDNSPLHF
>TRBV19|-|-|TRBJ1-2
TGTGCCAGCAGAGGGTCAGGGGTCATAGGGGGCTACACCTTC
CASRGSGVIGGYTF
>TRBV19|TRBD1|few|TRBJ1-1
TGTGCCAGTACCACCATACAGGGGGCACCTGAAGCTTTCTTT
CASTTIQGAPEAFF
>TRBV13|-|-|TRBJ1-1
TGTGCCAGCAGCTTGTATAGGGGGAACACTGAAGCTTTCTTT
CASSLYRGNTEAFF
>TRBV29-1|-|-|TRBJ1-1
TGCAGCGTTCCTTCCTCATCGAGGGGAGGTCCTGAAGCTTTCTTT
CSVPSSSRGGPEAFF
>TRBV19|TRBD2|-|TRBJ2-7
TGTGCCAGTAGTAGGGGGACTAGCGGGTACGAGCAGTACTTC
CASSRGTSGYEQYF
>TRBV15|TRBD1|-|TRBJ2-2
TGTGCCACCAGCACCGGACAGGGTCGACTGGGGGAGCTGTTTTTT
CATSTGQGRLGELFF
>TRBV11-2|-|few|TRBJ2-7
TGTGCCAGCAGCGGTCTCACAGGACCCGAGGGCTACGAGCAGTACTTC
CASSGLTGPEGYEQYF
>TRBV28|-|-|TRBJ1-3
TGTGCCAGCAGTCTTAGTACGTCTGGAAACACCATATATTTT
CASSLSTSGNTIYF
>TRBV27|-|-|TRBJ1-2
TGTGCCAGCAGTTTAGGCCGGGACACTCGCTATGGCTACACCTTC
CASSLGRDTRYGYTF
>TRBV29-1|TRBD1|-|TRBJ1-2
TGCAGCGTTGAACGACAGGGAGTAGGGGGCTACACCTTC
CSVERQGVGGYTF
>TRBV19|-|-|TRBJ2-5
TGTGCCAGTAGCCACCAAGAGACCCAGTACTTC
CASSHQETQYF